This TCR beta chain appears in the sequencing data of a study of cytomegalovirus exposure and HLA in healthy donors. This clone was observed a few times. Its antigen remains unidentified. PCR used 60 Vbeta primers and 13 Jbeta primers. TCRdb's table, derived via immunoSEQ multiplex PCR, lists solely in-frame clones and lacks some. Among 150,000 to 200,000 clones, roughly 80% were seen once, and the ten largest hold around 3.5%. Germline V gene data show CDR1 as SGHTA and CDR2 as FQGNSA. The J segment lost 3 bases and the V segment lost 3 bases, leaving 1 base of the junction unmatched. The CDR3 extends over 14 amino acids. Broader study findings: According to an earlier analysis, most TCR beta V segments yielded productive rearrangements about 87% or about 30% of the time. Roughly uniform sequencing depth across donors was assumed, possibly incorrectly.

This TCR was sampled from a man between 40 and 49 years old in good health and CMV-seropositive. The chain recombines TRBV7-2 with TRBJ2-7; 11 bases agree with TRBD2. The sequenced sample consisted of PBMCs. The CDR3 sequence: CASSLLAGGYEQYF. CDR3 coding DNA: TGTGCCAGCAGCTTGCTAGCGGGAGGCTACGAGCAGTACTTC.